This T cell receptor beta chain is drawn from a study of blood T cell repertoires in COVID-19. Study-wide context: Both acute and convalescent COVID-19 samples were obtained from the United States, Italy and Spain. T cells, B-cell-depleted T cells, or PBMCs provided the cDNA or gDNA that served as material.

Under the authors' procedure: By means of reference gene primer amplification, nucleated cell counts were estimated. TCRdb keeps only in-frame clones here, not all; method: immunoSEQ multiplex PCR. Clone size and V and J calls were adopted from that table, with D and trimming inferred from the DNA. The repertoire has 200,000 to 250,000 clones, over 80% of them found once; the top ten carry 6.8%. Germline values: CDR1 SGDLS, CDR2 YYNGEE. V lost 0 bases, J lost 4 bases, and 10 bases lay in between. This CDR3 spans 14 amino acids. Sequencing was carried out using PBMCs or T cells enriched from blood (not recorded which). This clonotype was sampled from a woman in her thirties or forties who had recovered from COVID-19. The chain uses TRBV9 and TRBJ1-1; TRBD1 is a possible D gene (5 bases). CDR3 bases: TGTGCCAGCAGCGTAGCTCAGGGTTTCACTGAAGCTTTCTTT. This sequence encodes CASSVAQGFTEAFF.